The clone carrying this TCR beta chain was counted many times. This beta chain came through as a stray read in a library set up for alpha chains, and its size says little. The V and J ends lost 0 bases and 3 bases, in that order; junction bases with no gene match: 16. From germline, CDR1 is LGHNT and CDR2 FRNRAP. There are 19 residues in the CDR3. These data originate in a study of spatial heterogeneity in lung cancer. Whole-study context: Raw-read counts averaged over ten per unique TCR and UMI combination.

TCRdb re-derived calls from the 5' RACE reads in MiXCR, one entry per CDR3 protein. The data contain around 10,000 distinct CDR3 sequences, 3% to 4.5% of them seen just once; the ten biggest clones take up about 20%. Time point denoted: blood taken at disease recurrence. Unsorted whole RNA from tumor, nontumor lung or frozen PBMC underwent sequencing. The receptor comes from a female donor with early-stage non-small cell lung cancer. Sequencing was performed on PBMCs, taken at recurrence. The rearrangement links TRBV12-5 to TRBJ1-2; TRBD1 matches 7 bases. CDR3 coding DNA: TGTGCTAGTGGTTTGGTACTTCAGATCTGGACAGGCGGGGACTATGGCTACACCTTC. Translating it yields CASGLVLQIWTGGDYGYTF.